This T cell receptor beta chain was identified in a study of T cell repertoires in cytomegalovirus infection. Study-level points and caveats: The ex vivo response was dominated by HLA-C-restricted CMV-specific TCR beta clonotypes.

The CDR3 spans 15 residues. V shed 3 bases and J shed 1 base, with 10 bases lying between them. Points on this clonotype: The antigen is undetermined.

TCRdb re-called the reads with MiXCR, one entry per CDR3 protein. The profile shows around 350,000 distinct CDR3 sequences, 15% to 20% of them singletons. This chain links TRBV12-3 or TRBV12-4 with TRBJ2-1; TRBD2 is a possible D gene (6 bases). Sample: PBMCs. The source of this sequence is a human donor in good health (CMV status not recorded). Some clones in this sample may be carry-over from other donors' samples. CDR3 residues: CASSFVGSSYNEQFF. Here the CDR3 DNA reads TGTGCCAGCAGTTTCGTCGGGAGTTCCTACAATGAGCAGTTCTTC.